What follows is one T cell receptor beta chain and its context. This clonotype showed up many times. Its recognized antigen is unknown. Base qualities were left out, and no much larger clone turns up one base away. This sample was included in a study of regulatory T cells in long-lasting Graves disease (dated by TCRdb to the early 2020s). The study in broad terms: In the newly diagnosed Graves' disease group, patients had been taking antithyroid drugs for less than 3 months. Peripheral blood TCR sequencing and RNA sequencing compared persistent Graves' disease patients with newly diagnosed Graves' disease patients. The study was conducted in China and was registered as a clinical trial. A total of some 35 samples underwent TCR sequencing, from roughly 13 patients with persistent Graves' disease and approximately 20 patients with newly diagnosed Graves' disease. Summary of the overall study and its limitations: Preferential use of TRBV28, TRBJ1-2 and TRBJ2-5 was observed in persistent disease, whereas TRBV20-1 and TRBJ2-1 were favored in newly diagnosed disease. The small sample size was acknowledged by the authors as a limitation that may reduce accuracy. Only peripheral blood was studied, because thyroid tissue, the primary lesion, was inaccessible. Only the TCR beta chain was sequenced and analyzed. Persistent patients shared more public clonotypes among themselves (around 2,500) than newly diagnosed patients did (roughly 920). Lower TCR Shannon entropy and fewer highly expanded clones were observed in persistent Graves' disease patients than in newly diagnosed patients, which suggested clonal expansion.

Per the publication, the time point label means: newly diagnosed GD, antithyroid drugs for less than 3 months. RNA was extracted from PBMCs in TRIzol for both TCR sequencing and RNA sequencing. The diagnosis of Graves' disease was made according to American Thyroid Association guidelines. Patients for the study were recruited at an endocrinology department in Xi'an, China. Each patient gave about 8.1 milliliters of peripheral blood, collected in an EDTA anticoagulant tube. Ficoll Paque Plus density gradient separation was used to isolate PBMCs, and no further T cell sorting was done. An Agilent 2100 Bioanalyzer and agarose gel were used to assess RNA quality, and a NanoDrop 2000 was used to measure RNA concentration. CDR1 LNHNV and CDR2 YYDKDF are derived from the germline V gene (reference sequence). The CDR3 numbers 12 residues from cysteine through phenylalanine. Only the CDR3 portion is preserved as DNA: 36 bases, with reading frame beginning at the first base. V is cut by 1 base and J by 5 bases, and the space between the germline ends is 5 bases.

Library generation was performed with multiplex PCR. The run used an Illumina HiSeq 4000. TCR beta libraries were built with iRepertoire HTBI primers and Arm-PCR amplification of CDR3 regions. Before sequencing, the PCR products went through gel purification. Regarding the original processing steps: Across samples, 60 to 80 TRBV and 15 or so TRBJ segments were identified and used for gene usage analysis of CDR3 amino acid clonotypes. COPE and FqMerger were used to merge the filtered high-quality paired reads into contigs. BLAST was used to align contigs to the IMGT TRBV, TRBD and TRBJ reference genes, and CDR3 was defined following IMGT. Clonotypes above 0.1% frequency were classified as highly expanded clones. Shannon entropy was used to measure repertoire diversity, and the Gini coefficient was used to measure V-J evenness. A clonotype was considered public if more than one individual shared it. TCRdb reprocessed the public reads (quality trimming at Q25 with fastp, clone calling with MiXCR) and kept in-frame beta chains. Each entry merges the rows of one CDR3 protein and shows their most common DNA and genes. The V and J calls follow TCRdb's processing rather than the paper's. The sample has hundreds of thousands of distinct CDR3 sequences on record, 13% of them singletons. Of the sample, 10% falls within the top ten clones.

Separately, the same data were catalogued under a study of T cells in Graves' hyperthyroidism and ophthalmopathy. That second publication adds: Graves' hyperthyroidism was defined as stable when no progression to ophthalmopathy occurred over 18 months of follow-up. Hyperthyroidism patients were newly diagnosed, had a disease duration of under 2 months, and were aged 18 to 65 years. The study excluded patients with uncontrolled infections, other autoimmune diseases, pregnancy or lactation. Diagnoses were based on clinical symptoms, serum thyroxine and TRAb, thyroid ultrasound and orbital computed tomography. The TCR CDR3 was subjected to a first round of RT-PCR using the HTBI primer set and the Qiagen OneStep RT-PCR kit. Most expanded thyroid clonotypes (frequency above 0.001) were also detected in blood, suggesting blood repertoires may reflect thyroid immune responses. Ophthalmopathy was separated from stable hyperthyroidism by a 13 V-J signature model, with around 90% sensitivity and approximately 81% specificity obtained in cross-validation and 80%/75% obtained in testing. In validation, the model predicted progression to ophthalmopathy a median of roughly six months before onset, with 70% to 71% sensitivity and more than 72% specificity. A discovery cohort of approximately 100 patients, about 40 with Graves' ophthalmopathy and about 60 with stable Graves' hyperthyroidism, was used to find distinguishing TCR V-J signatures. Prospective prediction of ophthalmopathy was tested in an independent validation cohort consisting of roughly 20 hyperthyroidism patients and some 16 patients who later progressed to ophthalmopathy. For training and testing, the 100 patients in the discovery cohort were randomly divided in a 7:3 ratio. In several Graves' hyperthyroidism patients, the study also compared T-cell repertoires from thyroid tissue with T-cell repertoires from blood. Following sampling, methimazole starting at 30 mg daily was given to hyperthyroidism patients, and high-dose intravenous methylprednisolone was given to ophthalmopathy patients. Libraries were constructed in a second round of multiplex PCR, after which size selection and purification were carried out. Sequencing of the libraries was done on an Illumina HiSeq2000 using paired-end 100 bp reads. SOAPnuke was used to process the raw data, with reads discarded if the reads contained adapters or uncalled bases, had a mean Phred below 15, or lacked an exact constant-primer or identifier match. COPE v1.2.5 was used to merge high-quality paired reads, and clonotypes were defined as unique nucleotide sequences. MiTCR v1.1 was used to align the clonotypes against IMGT TRBV, TRBD and TRBJ reference segments. Only V-J combinations with frequency above 0.0001, covering 99% to 99.2% of repertoires, were analysed. The TCS score was defined as F50 (clonal expansion) divided by E x V (chaos), with BLOSUM62-based TCRdist calculated between CDR3 peptides within each V-J. Welch's t-statistics and random forest reduced roughly 500 V-J features to under 15, which were used in a naive Bayes classifier (R e1071). No statistical method was used to fix the sample size in advance, and group allocation was not hidden from the investigators. The paper describes TCR Vbeta CDR3 sequencing of more than 120 peripheral blood samples, made up of some 42 ophthalmopathy patients, 70 to 75 hyperthyroidism patients and 17 progressor patients.

This sequence was found in a man younger than 40 with Graves disease. Donor details come from another sample of the same person, matched by shared clones. The sequences come from peripheral blood mononuclear cells (PBMCs), collected at new diagnosis, from a patient treated with antithyroid drugs. The rearranged segments are TRBV15 and TRBJ2-5, with the D gene too uncertain to name. The CDR3 in this case is CATSRARETQYF. The sequenced DNA: TGTGCCACCAGCAGAGCTAGGGAGACCCAGTACTTC.